This T cell receptor beta chain was recorded in a study of monozygotic twins with inflammatory bowel disease. No sorting of T cells preceded isolation of total RNA from whole blood. Study outcomes and limitations: No difference in repertoire similarity was seen between concordant and discordant twins, possibly because power was limited.

In the case of this clonotype: Its antigen is not known.

From around 3,300 ng of total RNA, each TCR library was prepared. Using the 5' RACE reads, TCRdb records one entry per CDR3 protein without DNA. This listing includes about 43,000 distinct CDR3 sequences. What was sequenced was blood. The TCR sequence derives from a human donor with ulcerative colitis or Crohn's disease, or a healthy co-twin of an affected twin (not recorded which).

The CDR3 loop reads CASSLAGQTLGMASGANVLTF. The rearrangement links TRBV11-1 to TRBJ2-6; TCRdb's D call, TRBD1, is unchecked because there is no DNA. CDR3 size: 21 residues. CDR1 is SGHAT, CDR2 FQDESV, per germline (reference sequence).